This T cell receptor beta chain was obtained from a study of molecular identifiers for immune sequencing clone quantification. Study-level background: With replicates, the RNA of roughly 20,000 or 100,000 naive CD8 cells was split five ways and four were sequenced.

Worth noting for this clonotype: Lacking the conserved final phenylalanine or tryptophan, this CDR3 likely reflects a read error. Because the CDR3's place on the DNA is in doubt, the DNA is left out and the CDR3 is given as listed by TCRdb.

TCR libraries were built in bulk with a published protocol and specific TCR primers. From the PCR reads, TCRdb called clonotypes with MiXCR, one entry per CDR3 protein. The sample holds around 100,000 distinct CDR3 sequences, about a third seen once. The germline gives CDR1 MGHRA, CDR2 YSYEKL. The CDR3 totals 14 residues, both ends included. Preparation of naive CD8 libraries involved roughly 18,000 to 1,100,000 sorted cells and 10%, 30% or 50% RNA. Sequencing input: naive CD8+ T cells from blood, with Jurkat cell RNA spiked in. Subset defined: FACS-sorted CD8+CD4-CCR7+CD45RA+ naive T cells. V gene TRBV4-1 combines with J gene TRBJ1-1; TRBD1 is the table's D call, not checked against the DNA. This receptor was identified in a human donor in good health. Some libraries in this study had Jurkat cell RNA spiked in. The CDR3 here is CASSHGQMITVAIY.